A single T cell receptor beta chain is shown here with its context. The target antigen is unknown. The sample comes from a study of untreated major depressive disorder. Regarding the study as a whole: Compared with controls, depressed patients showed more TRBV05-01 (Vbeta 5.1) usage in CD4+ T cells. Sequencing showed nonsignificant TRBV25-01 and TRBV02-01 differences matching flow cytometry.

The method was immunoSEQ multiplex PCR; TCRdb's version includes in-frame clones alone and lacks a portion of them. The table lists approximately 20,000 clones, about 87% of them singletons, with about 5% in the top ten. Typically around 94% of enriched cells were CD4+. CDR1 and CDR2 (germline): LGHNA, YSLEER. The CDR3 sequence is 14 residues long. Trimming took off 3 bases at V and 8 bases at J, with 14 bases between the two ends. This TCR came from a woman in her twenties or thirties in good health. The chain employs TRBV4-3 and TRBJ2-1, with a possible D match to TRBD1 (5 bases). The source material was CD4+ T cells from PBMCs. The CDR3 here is CASSHGTGPDEQFF. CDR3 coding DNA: TGCGCCAGCAGCCACGGTACAGGTCCCGATGAGCAGTTCTTC.